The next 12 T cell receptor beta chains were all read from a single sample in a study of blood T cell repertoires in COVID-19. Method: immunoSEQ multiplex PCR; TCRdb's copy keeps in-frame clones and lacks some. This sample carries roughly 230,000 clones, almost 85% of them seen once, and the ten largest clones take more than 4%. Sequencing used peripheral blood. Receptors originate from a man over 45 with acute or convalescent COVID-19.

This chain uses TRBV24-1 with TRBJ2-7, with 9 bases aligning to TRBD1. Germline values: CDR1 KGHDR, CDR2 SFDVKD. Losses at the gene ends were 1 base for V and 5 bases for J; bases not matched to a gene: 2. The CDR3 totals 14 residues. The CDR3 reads CATSDFRTGDEQYF. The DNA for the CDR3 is TGTGCCACCAGTGATTTCCGGACAGGGGACGAGCAGTACTTC.

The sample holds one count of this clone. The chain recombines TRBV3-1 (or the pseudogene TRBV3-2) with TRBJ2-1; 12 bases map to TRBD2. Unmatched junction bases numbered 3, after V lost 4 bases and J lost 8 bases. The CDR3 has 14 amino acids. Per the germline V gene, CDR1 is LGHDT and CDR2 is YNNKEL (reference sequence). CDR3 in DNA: TGTGCCAGCAGCCCGACTAGCGGGAGTTATGAGCAGTTCTTC. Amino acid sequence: CASSPTSGSYEQFF.

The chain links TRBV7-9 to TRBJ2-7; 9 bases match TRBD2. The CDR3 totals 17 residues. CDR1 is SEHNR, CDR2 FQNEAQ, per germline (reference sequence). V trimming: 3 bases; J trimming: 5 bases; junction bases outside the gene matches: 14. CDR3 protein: CASSLGHNSGRIHEQYF. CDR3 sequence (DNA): TGTGCCAGCAGCTTGGGACATAATAGCGGGAGAATACACGAGCAGTACTTC. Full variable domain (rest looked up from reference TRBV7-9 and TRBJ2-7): DTGVSQNPRHKITKRGQNVTFRCDPISEHNRLYWYRQTLGQGPEFLTYFQNEAQLEKSRLLSDRFSAERPKGSFSTLEIQRTEQGDSAMYLCASSLGHNSGRIHEQYFGPGTRLTVT.

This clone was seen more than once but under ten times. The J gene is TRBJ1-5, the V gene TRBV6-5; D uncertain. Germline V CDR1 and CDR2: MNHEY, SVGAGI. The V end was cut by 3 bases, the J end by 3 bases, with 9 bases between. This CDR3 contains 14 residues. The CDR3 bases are TGTGCCAGCAGTTATGTCGGGTACAATCAGCCCCAGCATTTT. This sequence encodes CASSYVGYNQPQHF.

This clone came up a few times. CDR3 nucleotide sequence: TGCAGCGTTGCAGGACAGGATCCCAATCAGCCCCAGCATTTT. The encoded protein is CSVAGQDPNQPQHF. This sequence joins TRBV29-1 and TRBJ1-5; TRBD1 matches at 7 bases. V shed 4 bases and J 3 bases; nucleotides not matched to a gene: 6. Germline V gene sequence: CDR1 SQVTM, CDR2 ANQGSEA. The CDR3 length is 14 residues.

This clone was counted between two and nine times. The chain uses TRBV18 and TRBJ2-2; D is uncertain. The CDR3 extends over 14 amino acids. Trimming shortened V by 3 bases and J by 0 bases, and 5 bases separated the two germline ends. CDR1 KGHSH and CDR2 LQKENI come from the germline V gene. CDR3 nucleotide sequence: TGTGCCAGCTCACCGAACTCGAACACCGGGGAGCTGTTTTTT. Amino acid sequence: CASSPNSNTGELFF.

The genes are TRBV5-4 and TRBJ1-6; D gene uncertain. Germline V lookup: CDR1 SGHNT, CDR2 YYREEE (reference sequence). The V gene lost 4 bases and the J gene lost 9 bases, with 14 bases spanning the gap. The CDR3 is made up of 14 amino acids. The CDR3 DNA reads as TGTGCCAGCAGCGTGGACGGAGACCTTTCACCCCTCCACTTT. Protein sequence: CASSVDGDLSPLHF.

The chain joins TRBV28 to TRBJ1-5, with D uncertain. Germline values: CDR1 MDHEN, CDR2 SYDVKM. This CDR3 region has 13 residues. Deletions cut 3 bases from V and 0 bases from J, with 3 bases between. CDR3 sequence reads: CASSFYSNQPQHF. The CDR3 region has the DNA TGTGCCAGCAGTTTCTATAGCAATCAGCCCCAGCATTTT.

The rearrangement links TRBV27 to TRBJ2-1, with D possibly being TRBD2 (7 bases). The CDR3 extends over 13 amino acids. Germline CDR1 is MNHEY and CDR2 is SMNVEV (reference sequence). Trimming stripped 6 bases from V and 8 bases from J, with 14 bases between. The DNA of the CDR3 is TGTGCCAGCAGCGACACAGGGAGGGATGAGCAGTTCTTC. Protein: CASSDTGRDEQFF.

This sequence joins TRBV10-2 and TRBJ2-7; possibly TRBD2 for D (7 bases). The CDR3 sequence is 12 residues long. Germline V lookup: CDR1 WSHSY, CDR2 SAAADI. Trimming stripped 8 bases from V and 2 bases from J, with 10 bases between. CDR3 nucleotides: TGCGCCAGCGGGGGGGGCCCCTACGAGCAGTACTTC. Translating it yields CASGGGPYEQYF.

This CDR3 reads CANRDRVKQETQYF. The DNA for the CDR3 is TGTGCCAACCGGGACAGGGTGAAACAAGAGACCCAGTACTTC. This chain uses TRBV2 with TRBJ2-5; 9 bases match TRBD1. CDR1 is SNHLY, CDR2 FYNNEI, per germline. V shed 10 bases and J 2 bases; nucleotides not matched to a gene: 8. The CDR3 loop spans 14 amino acids.

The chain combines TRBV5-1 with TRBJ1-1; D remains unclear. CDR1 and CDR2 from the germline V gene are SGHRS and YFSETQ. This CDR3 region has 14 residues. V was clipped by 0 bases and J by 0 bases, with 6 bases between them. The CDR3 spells CASSLGFMNTEAFF. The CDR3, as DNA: TGCGCCAGCAGCTTGGGTTTCATGAACACTGAAGCTTTCTTT.